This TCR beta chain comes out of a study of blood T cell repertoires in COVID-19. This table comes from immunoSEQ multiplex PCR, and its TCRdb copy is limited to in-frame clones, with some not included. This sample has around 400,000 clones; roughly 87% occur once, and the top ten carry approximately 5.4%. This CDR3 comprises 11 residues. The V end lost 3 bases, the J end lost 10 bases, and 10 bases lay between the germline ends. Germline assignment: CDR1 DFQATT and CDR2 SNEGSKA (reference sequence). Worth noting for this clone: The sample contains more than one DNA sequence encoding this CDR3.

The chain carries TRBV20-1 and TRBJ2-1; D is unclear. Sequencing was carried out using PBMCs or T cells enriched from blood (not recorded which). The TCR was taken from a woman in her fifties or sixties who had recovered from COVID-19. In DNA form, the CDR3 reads TGCAGTGCTAGGGGCCCTGGGGAGCAGTTCTTC. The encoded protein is CSARGPGEQFF.